This T cell receptor (beta chain) was recovered during a study of cytomegalovirus exposure and HLA in healthy donors. General study results and limits: V- and J-gene trimming of TCR beta was linked (in a later analysis) to a missense DCLRE1C variant. Sequencing artifact likely explains a cluster of highly shared sequence variants. Presence/absence analyses took donor sequencing depth as roughly uniform.

Researchers ran the PCR with 60 Vbeta and 13 Jbeta primers. This table comes from immunoSEQ multiplex PCR, and its TCRdb copy is limited to in-frame clones, with some not included. Of about 97,000 clones listed, about 80% are singletons. Unmatched junction bases numbered 4, after V lost 1 base and J lost 4 bases. The CDR3 has 14 residues. Germline lookup yields CDR1 SGHNT and CDR2 YENEEA. By share, this clone counts as large. Antigen specificity is unknown. This receptor was obtained from a man aged 35 to 55 in good health and CMV-seronegative. The sequenced material came from PBMCs. This chain joins TRBV11-3 and TRBJ2-7; 7 bases map to TRBD2. In DNA form, the CDR3 reads TGTGCCAGCAGCTTAGGTGCTAGCGGATACGAGCAGTACTTC. Its protein product is CASSLGASGYEQYF.